The 10 T cell receptor beta chains below were found in one sample sequenced in a study of cytomegalovirus exposure and HLA in healthy donors (dated by TCRdb to 2015 to 2018). The library was obtained by the immunoSEQ multiplex PCR assay. For the multiplex PCR, a mixture combining 60 forward primers for TCR Vbeta segments and 13 reverse primers for TCR Jbeta segments was used. Here the immuneACCESS table is served through TCRdb, limited to in-frame sequences with V and J called. Missing clones are a known gap in these copies; in checked studies unresolved V genes cover under half, and the rest lacks a known reason. This sample is represented by about 100,000 clones; around 80% of them were singletons. The ten largest clones capture 6% to 9.5% of the sample. Sequences were obtained from PBMCs. The receptor set was obtained from a man aged 30 to 45 in good health and CMV-seronegative.

J is TRBJ2-5 and V is TRBV7-9; 7 bases agree with TRBD2. V was clipped by 1 base and J by 5 bases; unmatched bases: 4. CDR3 length: 14 amino acids. Germline V CDR1 and CDR2: SEHNR, FQNEAQ (reference sequence). CDR3 DNA: TGTGCCAGCAGCTTAGGCTTGGGGGGGGAGACCCAGTACTTC. As protein: CASSLGLGGETQYF.

This clone has only a few counts. The gene calls are TRBV5-1 and TRBJ2-5; D is possibly TRBD1 (5 bases). The CDR3 sequence is 15 residues long. Trimming took 1 base from V and 0 from J, leaving 10 bases between them. Germline lookup yields CDR1 SGHRS and CDR2 YFSETQ. The CDR3 nucleotides read TGCGCCAGCAGCTTGCAACAGGCCAACCAAGAGACCCAGTACTTC. Protein sequence: CASSLQQANQETQYF.

The sample holds one count of this clone. The chain has TRBV6-5 and TRBJ2-3; D perhaps matches TRBD2 (7 bases). This CDR3 contains 15 residues. In germline, CDR1 is MNHEY, CDR2 SVGAGI. Trimming pared 6 bases from V and 1 base from J, leaving 14 bases between. CDR3 sequence: CASRPRGAGTDTQYF. In DNA form, the CDR3 reads TGTGCCAGCAGGCCCCGGGGGGCGGGCACAGATACGCAGTATTTT.

V and J are TRBV2 and TRBJ2-2; 7 nucleotides match TRBD2. CDR1 and CDR2 from the germline V gene are SNHLY and FYNNEI. V shed 2 bases and J 5 bases; nucleotides not matched to a gene: 2. This CDR3 has 14 amino acids. The CDR3 region is CASSERGETGELFF. DNA of the CDR3: TGTGCCAGCAGTGAACGGGGGGAAACCGGGGAGCTGTTTTTT. Full variable domain (missing parts from reference TRBV2 and TRBJ2-2): EPEVTQTPSHQVTQMGQEVILRCVPISNHLYFYWYRQILGQKVEFLVSFYNNEISEKSEIFDDQFSVERPDGSNFTLKIRSTKLEDSAMYFCASSERGETGELFFGEGSRLTVL.

The chain joins TRBV18 to TRBJ1-1; D is unresolved. CDR1 is KGHSH and CDR2 is LQKENI in the germline V gene. This CDR3 comprises 14 residues. Between the trimmed V and J ends, which lost 2 bases and 0 bases, there was a span of 7 bases. This CDR3 reads CASSPSGMNTEAFF. CDR3 bases: TGTGCCAGCTCACCAAGCGGGATGAACACTGAAGCTTTCTTT. Full variable domain (missing parts from reference TRBV18 and TRBJ1-1): NAGVMQNPRHLVRRRGQEARLRCSPMKGHSHVYWYRQLPEEGLKFMVYLQKENIIDESGMPKERFSAEFPKEGPSILRIQQVVRGDSAAYFCASSPSGMNTEAFFGQGTRLTVV.

The chain recombines TRBV5-7 with TRBJ1-4; no clear D gene. TRBV5-7 is an open reading frame whose function is uncertain. This CDR3 is built from 15 residues. V was cut by 5 bases and J by 8 bases, with 19 bases left in between. The CDR3 DNA follows: TGTGCCAGCAGGCGAGACGGGATGATAGGGGAAAAACTGTTTTTT. This gives the protein CASRRDGMIGEKLFF.

This clone is deemed medium-sized. This chain connects TRBV7-9 to TRBJ1-1; no clear D. The CDR3 sequence is 12 residues long. V lost 6 bases to trimming and J lost 5 bases, with 10 bases between them. Germline lookup yields CDR1 SEHNR and CDR2 FQNEAQ (reference sequence). This CDR3 reads CASSRGKTEAFF. CDR3 bases: TGTGCCAGCAGTCGCGGGAAAACTGAAGCTTTCTTT.

This sequence joins TRBV7-2 and TRBJ2-2, with 8 bases lining up with TRBD1. Per the germline V gene, CDR1 is SGHTA and CDR2 is FQGNSA. There are 15 residues in the CDR3. V lost 1 base, J lost 3 bases, and 1 base stayed unmatched. Written as DNA, the CDR3 is TGTGCCAGCAGCTTAGACAGGGGGTACACCGGGGAGCTGTTTTTT. Its protein is CASSLDRGYTGELFF.

The rearrangement uses TRBV20-1 and TRBJ1-5; D not resolved. Trimming removed 5 bases at V and 4 bases at J, with 3 bases between. The CDR3 loop spans 10 amino acids. Germline V gives CDR1 DFQATT, CDR2 SNEGSKA (reference sequence). DNA for the CDR3: TGCAGTGCTCCTAATCAGCCCCAGCATTTT. Translating gives CSAPNQPQHF.

The gene calls are TRBV10-3 and TRBJ2-4; TRBD1 might be the D (6 bases). The CDR3 runs 15 residues. The germline gives CDR1 ENHRY, CDR2 SYGVKD. V was trimmed by 6 bases and J by 8 bases, leaving 20 bases between them. The CDR3 DNA is TGTGCCATCAGAGTCCCGGGACAACAGAGGGACATTCAGTACTTC. It translates to CAIRVPGQQRDIQYF.